This TCR beta chain was identified during a study of CD8 T cells in Susac syndrome. Overall study findings and caveats: The study's TCR sequencing and HLA analysis covered a relatively small number of individuals, and the study acknowledged this.

V gave up 0 bases and J gave up 0 bases, with 10 bases separating them. Germline V gives CDR1 GTSNPN, CDR2 SVGIG (reference sequence). The CDR3 consists of 15 residues. Random hexamers served to reverse transcribe about 0.5 to 1 ug RNA. A multiplex approach, immunoSEQ multiplex PCR, amplified TCR beta CDR3 across 54 Vbeta and 13 Jbeta. One entry per CDR3 protein, called by TCRdb with MiXCR from the immunoSEQ multiplex PCR reads. The sample contains about 200,000 distinct CDR3 sequences, around 95% of which appear only once. As for this clonotype: Its antigen is undetermined.

Sequencing targeted TCR beta in blood CD8+ and CD4+ T cells. This chain uses TRBV30 with TRBJ2-3; D gene ambiguous. What was sequenced was CD4+ T cells from PBMCs. The receptor comes from a human donor in good health. The CDR3 bases are TGTGCCTGGAGTGTGTCGCTGGCTAGCACAGATACGCAGTATTTT. Its protein product is CAWSVSLASTDTQYF.